This T cell receptor beta chain was identified in a study of T cells in Graves' hyperthyroidism and ophthalmopathy. Amplification of TCR beta CDR3 regions was performed using RNA transcripts as template. First-round RT-PCR with HTBI primers amplified the TCR CDR3 region. MiXCR, applied by TCRdb to the multiplex PCR reads, yields one record per CDR3 protein. This table holds fewer than 450,000 distinct CDR3 sequences, over 13% found once. This clonotype has ten or more counts. There are 13 residues in the CDR3. Germline CDR1 is GTSNPN and CDR2 is SVGIG (reference sequence). V lost 0 bases to trimming and J lost 1 base, with 6 bases between them.

This sequence joins TRBV30 and TRBJ1-1, with D possibly matching TRBD1 (5 bases). The sequence was collected from a man aged 45 to 65 with Graves' ophthalmopathy. Specimen: blood. CDR3 nucleotide sequence: TGTGCCTGGAGTGTTGGGGGGAACACTGAAGCTTTCTTT. Translation gives CAWSVGGNTEAFF.